Listed here are 19 T cell receptor beta chains from one sample, sequenced in a study of blood T cell repertoires in COVID-19. TCRdb's copy holds only in-frame clones and misses some; the assay was immunoSEQ multiplex PCR. The sample lists about 180,000 clones; 70% to 80% were seen once. Sequenced sample: PBMCs or T cells enriched from blood (not recorded which). The receptors originated from a man between 60 and 75 years old who had been exposed to COVID-19.

The rearrangement joins TRBV30 to TRBJ1-3; D perhaps matches TRBD1 (6 bases). The CDR3 consists of 14 residues. The germline V gene has CDR1 GTSNPN and CDR2 SVGIG (reference sequence). The V gene lost 4 bases and the J gene lost 2 bases, with 12 bases spanning the gap. CDR3 nucleotide sequence: TGTGCCTGGAACAGGGAAGGAGCTGGAAACACCATATATTTT. Amino acid sequence: CAWNREGAGNTIYF.

The genes are TRBV12-3 or TRBV12-4 and TRBJ1-5; a weak D match, TRBD1 (6 bases). Deletions cut 2 bases from V and 6 bases from J, with 8 bases between. The CDR3 loop spans 13 amino acids. In nucleotides, the CDR3 is TGTGCCAGCAGTTTATACAGGGTTCAGCCCCAGCATTTT. Its protein product is CASSLYRVQPQHF.

The chain carries TRBV30 and TRBJ1-3; D is uncertain. The CDR3 sequence is 15 residues long. Germline V CDR1 and CDR2: GTSNPN, SVGIG (reference sequence). V gave up 0 bases and J gave up 0 bases, with 9 bases separating them. CDR3 region: CAWSVPGISGNTIYF. The CDR3 DNA reads TGTGCCTGGAGTGTACCCGGGATCTCTGGAAACACCATATATTTT.

The rearrangement joins TRBV6-5 to TRBJ1-5; 11 bases line up with TRBD1. The CDR3 covers 14 residues. Germline CDR1 MNHEY, CDR2 SVGAGI. J was trimmed by 7 bases and V by 6 bases; bases with no gene match: 5. DNA for the CDR3: TGTGCCAGCAGAGGACAGGGGGCTCAACAGCCCCAGCATTTT. Translation: CASRGQGAQQPQHF.

The rearrangement joins TRBV29-1 to TRBJ2-2; 9 nucleotides line up with TRBD1. CDR3 length: 12 residues. The ends lost 7 bases at V and 7 bases at J; junction bases unmatched: 4. Germline V lookup: CDR1 SQVTM, CDR2 ANQGSEA. The CDR3 region has the DNA TGCAGCGGGGGACAGGGCGGCGGGGAGCTGTTTTTT. It encodes CSGGQGGGELFF.

This rearrangement joins TRBV11-1 to TRBJ1-2, with D possibly TRBD1 on 5 matching bases. Germline V lookup: CDR1 SGHAT, CDR2 FQDESV (reference sequence). The CDR3 length is 16 residues. V was trimmed by 2 bases and J by 6 bases, leaving 19 bases between them. CDR3 region: CASSLRGAPWDHGYTF. Written as DNA, the CDR3 is TGTGCCAGCAGCTTAAGGGGTGCCCCGTGGGATCATGGCTACACCTTC.

This clone has more than one count but fewer than ten. The chain employs TRBV19 and TRBJ2-2; 7 bases match TRBD1. The V segment lost 1 base and the J segment 6 bases; nucleotides outside the gene matches: 5. The length of the CDR3 is 15 residues. Germline CDR1 and CDR2: LNHDA and SQIVND (reference sequence). CDR3 nucleotides: TGTGCCAGTAGTATAGGAGGGGGCGTAGCCGGGGAGCTGTTTTTT. Translation gives CASSIGGGVAGELFF.

The chain couples TRBV3-1 (or the pseudogene TRBV3-2) to TRBJ2-3, with 10 bases lining up with TRBD2. The CDR3 covers 17 residues. Germline V lookup: CDR1 LGHDT, CDR2 YNNKEL (reference sequence). V trimming: 1 base; J trimming: 5 bases; junction bases outside the gene matches: 9. CDR3 nucleotide sequence: TGTGCCAGCAGCCAAGCGCTAGCGGGGGATGGCGGAGATACGCAGTATTTT. The encoded protein is CASSQALAGDGGDTQYF.

The J gene is TRBJ2-1, the V gene TRBV11-3, with TRBD2 matching over 11 bases. V lost 6 bases and J lost 9; bases outside the gene matches: 10. This CDR3 comprises 15 residues. Germline V gives CDR1 SGHNT, CDR2 YENEEA. CDR3 residues: CASSIAGGPGGEQFF. The CDR3 region has the DNA TGTGCCAGCAGTATAGCGGGAGGGCCGGGAGGTGAGCAGTTCTTC.

This chain joins TRBV3-1 (or the pseudogene TRBV3-2) and TRBJ2-7, with 13 bases lining up with TRBD2. This CDR3 region has 15 residues. With V trimmed by 3 bases and J by 7 bases, 6 bases remained unmatched. Germline V CDR1 and CDR2: LGHDT, YNNKEL (reference sequence). This chain's CDR3 is CASSHELAGGGEQYF. CDR3 in DNA: TGTGCCAGCAGCCATGAACTAGCGGGAGGGGGTGAGCAGTACTTC.

CDR3 region: CASSPRTSSYNEQFF. CDR3 bases: TGTGCCAGCAGTCCCAGGACTAGTTCCTACAATGAGCAGTTCTTC. The V gene is TRBV27, the J gene TRBJ2-1; 7 bases are a match to TRBD2. CDR1 is MNHEY, CDR2 SMNVEV, per germline (reference sequence). This CDR3 has 15 amino acids. V shed 5 bases and J 1 base; nucleotides not matched to a gene: 5.

The chain combines TRBV15 with TRBJ1-4; 11 nucleotides agree with TRBD1. CDR1 and CDR2 (germline): LNHNV, YYDKDF (reference sequence). After removal of 0 bases from V and 8 bases from J, the junction contained 5 bases not matched to a gene. CDR3 size: 16 residues. The CDR3 reads CATSRDRGTGGEKLFF. CDR3 DNA sequence: TGTGCCACCAGCAGAGATCGAGGGACAGGGGGAGAAAAACTGTTTTTT.

This chain uses TRBV5-1 with TRBJ2-2, with 13 bases that match TRBD2. CDR3 length: 18 amino acids. J gave up 6 bases and V 3 bases, and 11 bases lay outside the gene matches. Germline V gene sequence: CDR1 SGHRS, CDR2 YFSETQ. This CDR3 reads CASSSGLAGAREAGELFF. CDR3 nucleotides: TGCGCCAGCAGCTCCGGACTAGCGGGAGCTCGCGAGGCCGGGGAGCTGTTTTTT.

This chain uses TRBV24-1 with TRBJ2-3; D remains unclear. Germline loops: CDR1 KGHDR, CDR2 SFDVKD. This CDR3 is built from 17 residues. With 4 bases removed from V and 0 bases from J, the gap between germline ends came to 16 bases. The CDR3 DNA sequence: TGTGCCACCAGTGACACGGTTGCACTATCTAGCACAGATACGCAGTATTTT. Its translation is CATSDTVALSSTDTQYF.

The chain couples TRBV5-1 to TRBJ2-1, with 16 bases identical to TRBD2. Unmatched junction bases numbered 9, after V lost 3 bases and J lost 9 bases. Germline CDR1 is SGHRS and CDR2 is YFSETQ. CDR3 size: 17 residues. The DNA of the CDR3 is TGCGCCAGCAGCTCGGGTGGGACTAGCGGGAGGGCCCGTGAGCAGTTCTTC. This codes for CASSSGGTSGRAREQFF.

The V gene is TRBV5-1, the J gene TRBJ2-1, with TRBD2 matching 9 bases. The germline gives CDR1 SGHRS, CDR2 YFSETQ. The CDR3 length is 15 residues. Trimming cost V 2 bases and J 10 bases; bases outside gene matches: 10. As DNA, the CDR3 is TGCGCCAGCAGCTTCTCGGGGAAGCGGGAGGAGGAGCAGTTCTTC. Translation gives CASSFSGKREEEQFF.

The chain has TRBV28 and TRBJ1-1; TRBD1 agrees at 7 bases. The trim removed 5 bases at V and 11 bases at J, leaving 20 bases unmatched. The CDR3 runs 16 residues. Germline CDR1 MDHEN, CDR2 SYDVKM. CDR3 sequence (DNA): TGTGCCAGCAGTATGACAGGGAGACTTATAGGGCCCGGTGCTTTCTTT. It translates to CASSMTGRLIGPGAFF.

Only a few counts were recorded for this clone. The CDR3 loop reads CASSVATSGHLNEQFF. DNA for the CDR3: TGTGCCAGCAGCGTAGCTACTAGCGGACACCTCAATGAGCAGTTCTTC. The chain uses TRBV9 and TRBJ2-1; TRBD2 aligns across 8 bases. From germline, CDR1 is SGDLS and CDR2 YYNGEE. The CDR3 covers 16 residues. Trimming cost V 0 bases and J 6 bases; bases outside gene matches: 8. The full variable domain, in which reference TRBV9 and TRBJ2-1 provide the parts outside the CDR3, is DSGVTQTPKHLITATGQRVTLRCSPRSGDLSVYWYQQSLDQGLQFLIQYYNGEERAKGNILERFSAQQFPDLHSELNLSSLELGDSALYFCASSVATSGHLNEQFFGPGTRLTVL.

The genes are TRBV7-8 and TRBJ1-5; the D gene is possibly TRBD1 (6 bases). This CDR3 spans 15 amino acids. From germline, CDR1 is SGHVS and CDR2 FQNEAQ. Trimming pared 4 bases from V and 5 bases from J, leaving 15 bases between. In DNA form, the CDR3 reads TGTGCCAGCAGCTCGGGCCGGGACAACCATCAGCCCCAGCATTTT. Translated, it gives CASSSGRDNHQPQHF.